This T cell receptor beta chain was retrieved from a study of identical twins. Study results and limitations: Within cord blood, abundant beta clonotypes carried fewer insertions, but memory repertoires showed no such trend. The study based its conclusions on cross-sectional statistical analysis and did not follow the same donors.

A universal primer site was created by template switching, with the cDNA bearing unique molecular identifiers. TCRdb re-called the 5' RACE reads with MiXCR, one entry per CDR3 protein. This sample has fewer than 550,000 distinct CDR3 sequences, with 15% found just once. Worth noting for this clonotype: Its antigen is undetermined.

Trimming cost V 3 bases and J 1 base, with 6 bases left between them. The CDR3 contains 14 residues. Germline V gives CDR1 KGHSH, CDR2 LQKENI. In addition, the sample was reused for a study of yellow fever vaccine responses in identical twins.

The receptor was derived from a woman between 18 and 29 years old in good health. The material sequenced was CD4+ T cells sorted from blood. This chain links TRBV18 with TRBJ2-2; TRBD2 is a possible D gene (5 bases). The CDR3 loop reads CASSPTMNTGELFF. CDR3 DNA: TGTGCCAGCTCACCGACTATGAACACCGGGGAGCTGTTTTTT.